Listed below are T cell receptor beta chains from one sample, sequenced in a study of shared clonotypes between healthy human individuals. Sequenced by immunoSEQ multiplex PCR; TCRdb stores in-frame clones only, minus some. Altogether about 2.5 million clones are present, roughly 92% being singletons, with the ten largest covering 0.37%. The sample taken for sequencing was naive CD4+ T cells from PBMCs. All receptors come from a man younger than 35 in good health. Some clones in this sample may be carry-over from other donors' samples. Each CDR3 is given with its conserved first and last residue. The D gene is left open where the match is weak. The size entry is marked missing in some rows and otherwise reads once, few, many or a size class.

d_call	v_call	j_call	clone_size	cdr3_aa	cdr3_nt
NA	TRBV28	TRBJ1-2	once	CASLVGGYGYTF	TGTGCCAGCCTCGTGGGGGGCTATGGCTACACCTTC
TRBD2	TRBV2	TRBJ2-7	NA	CASSQGRGGSYEQYF	TGTGCCAGCAGTCAGGGAAGGGGAGGGTCCTACGAGCAGTACTTC
TRBD1	TRBV7-3	TRBJ1-2	few	CASSLDSGGRYGYTF	TGTGCCAGCAGCTTAGACTCAGGGGGTCGGTATGGCTACACCTTC
NA	TRBV9	TRBJ2-1	NA	CASKGLATGGYYNEQFF	TGTGCCAGCAAAGGGCTAGCGACTGGGGGATACTACAATGAGCAGTTCTTC
NA	TRBV7-2	TRBJ2-5	NA	CASSAGRHQETQYF	TGTGCCAGCAGCGCCGGACGGCACCAAGAGACCCAGTACTTC
TRBD1	TRBV10-3	TRBJ1-2	NA	CAIRGQASYGYTF	TGTGCCATCAGGGGACAGGCCAGCTATGGCTACACCTTC
TRBD2	TRBV5-1	TRBJ2-7	NA	CASSLEGTSSHEQYF	TGCGCCAGCAGCTTGGAAGGGACTAGCTCCCACGAGCAGTACTTC
NA	TRBV5-4	TRBJ1-2	NA	CASSLIAGNYGYTF	TGTGCCAGCAGCTTGATTGCAGGGAACTATGGCTACACCTTC
TRBD1	TRBV5-3	TRBJ2-7	NA	CARSPPPGQVSYEQYF	TGTGCCAGAAGCCCACCACCGGGACAGGTGTCCTACGAGCAGTACTTC
TRBD1	TRBV7-8	TRBJ1-4	NA	CASSFGTGVREKLFF	TGTGCCAGCAGCTTCGGGACAGGGGTCAGGGAAAAACTGTTTTTT
NA	TRBV5-4	TRBJ1-1	NA	CASSLVFGGEAFF	TGTGCCAGCAGCTTGGTATTCGGCGGGGAAGCTTTCTTT
NA	TRBV28	TRBJ1-3	NA	CASLGGSAGNTIYF	TGTGCCAGCCTTGGGGGGTCGGCTGGAAACACCATATATTTT
NA	TRBV4-1	TRBJ2-1	NA	CASSQVRRSLLNSSYNEQFF	TGCGCCAGCAGCCAAGTTCGACGATCCCTCTTAAATAGCTCCTACAATGAGCAGTTCTTC
TRBD1	TRBV5-1	TRBJ1-1	NA	CASTPGGMNTEAFF	TGCGCCAGCACCCCAGGGGGCATGAACACTGAAGCTTTCTTT
NA	TRBV5-4	TRBJ2-5	NA	CASSPGSPETQYF	TGTGCCAGCAGCCCCGGGAGCCCAGAGACCCAGTACTTC
NA	TRBV19	TRBJ1-5	NA	CASTNVGNNQPQHF	TGTGCCAGTACCAACGTCGGGAACAATCAGCCCCAGCATTTT
NA	TRBV6-1	TRBJ1-5	NA	CASSEAPRSNQPQHF	TGTGCCAGCAGTGAAGCGCCCAGAAGCAATCAGCCCCAGCATTTT
NA	TRBV19	TRBJ2-1	NA	CASIWRNEQFF	TGTGCCAGTATTTGGAGGAATGAGCAGTTCTTC
NA	TRBV20-1	TRBJ2-5	NA	CSASREETQYF	TGCAGTGCTAGCCGAGAGGAGACCCAGTACTTC
NA	TRBV7-9	TRBJ2-1	NA	CASSQAGLVVHEQFF	TGTGCCAGCAGCCAAGCCGGGCTAGTAGTTCATGAGCAGTTCTTC
NA	TRBV2	TRBJ1-2	NA	CASSESGYPGYTF	TGTGCCAGCAGTGAATCGGGTTACCCTGGCTACACCTTC
TRBD2	TRBV27	TRBJ2-5	NA	CASSTGGGRLGETQYF	TGTGCCAGCAGCACCGGGGGGGGTCGCCTGGGGGAGACCCAGTACTTC
NA	TRBV5-4	TRBJ1-1	NA	CASSGGGASMNTEAFF	TGTGCCAGCAGCGGGGGTGGGGCCTCCATGAACACTGAAGCTTTCTTT
TRBD1	TRBV2	TRBJ2-5	NA	CASSEQGAIETQYF	TGTGCCAGCAGTGAACAGGGGGCTATCGAGACCCAGTACTTC